Listed below are T cell receptor beta chains from one sample, sequenced in a study of post-analysis software for immune sequencing data. TCRdb re-called the PCR reads through MiXCR, storing one row per CDR3 protein. The sample records a few hundred thousand distinct CDR3 sequences, about a third being singletons. What was sequenced was blood. The receptor set was obtained from a girl aged 10 to 17 with multiple sclerosis. Each CDR3 is given with its conserved first and last residue. The order of the fields is clone size, V gene, D gene, J gene, CDR3 DNA, CDR3 protein. D genes are given only for firm matches. The size field is filled for only some rows; it gives once, few, many or a size class.

clone size: -
V gene: TRBV7-9
D gene: -
J gene: TRBJ1-1
CDR3 DNA: TGTGCCAGCAGCTTTGGACCAGACAGGCCCATGAACACTGAAGCTTTCTTT
CDR3 protein: CASSFGPDRPMNTEAFF

clone size: -
V gene: TRBV28
D gene: TRBD1
J gene: TRBJ2-2
CDR3 DNA: TGTGCCAGCGCCCACCTTCGACAGGGGAACACCGGGGAGCTGTTTTTT
CDR3 protein: CASAHLRQGNTGELFF

clone size: few
V gene: TRBV4-3
D gene: -
J gene: TRBJ2-7
CDR3 DNA: TGCGCCAGCAGCCAAACATTGGCCCACGAGCAGTACTTC
CDR3 protein: CASSQTLAHEQYF

clone size: -
V gene: TRBV5-1
D gene: -
J gene: TRBJ2-7
CDR3 DNA: TGCGCCAGCAGCTTGGATTTAGGGGGGGCCGGGGCCTACGAGCAGTACTTC
CDR3 protein: CASSLDLGGAGAYEQYF

clone size: few
V gene: TRBV28
D gene: -
J gene: TRBJ2-1
CDR3 DNA: TGTGCCAGCAGGAGCCACAATGAGCAGTTCTTC
CDR3 protein: CASRSHNEQFF

clone size: -
V gene: TRBV7-9
D gene: TRBD1
J gene: TRBJ2-7
CDR3 DNA: TGTGCCAGCAGCTTGTCGTCAGGACAGGGGATCTACGAGCAGTACTTC
CDR3 protein: CASSLSSGQGIYEQYF

clone size: once
V gene: TRBV6-1
D gene: -
J gene: TRBJ1-1
CDR3 DNA: TGTGCCAGCAGTGGGGGAGGGGGAATAGCGTACACTGAAGCTTTCTTT
CDR3 protein: CASSGGGGIAYTEAFF

clone size: -
V gene: TRBV4-1
D gene: -
J gene: TRBJ1-2
CDR3 DNA: TGCGCCAGCAGCCAAACCGACAGCGTTAACTATGGCTACACCTTC
CDR3 protein: CASSQTDSVNYGYTF

clone size: -
V gene: TRBV29-1
D gene: -
J gene: TRBJ1-3
CDR3 DNA: TGCAGCGTTGTAGCAGCTGGAAACACCATATATTTT
CDR3 protein: CSVVAAGNTIYF

clone size: few
V gene: TRBV27
D gene: TRBD1
J gene: TRBJ2-7
CDR3 DNA: TGTGCCAGCACCTGGGAGGGGACAGGGGGCTACGAGCAGTACTTC
CDR3 protein: CASTWEGTGGYEQYF

clone size: -
V gene: TRBV28
D gene: TRBD1
J gene: TRBJ2-5
CDR3 DNA: TGTGCCAGCAGGGGGGACAGGGGAAAGACCCAGTACTTC
CDR3 protein: CASRGDRGKTQYF

clone size: many
V gene: TRBV6-5
D gene: -
J gene: TRBJ1-2
CDR3 DNA: TGTGCCAGCAGTTACGACCGGACTTATAACTATGGCTACACCTTC
CDR3 protein: CASSYDRTYNYGYTF

clone size: few
V gene: TRBV2
D gene: TRBD1
J gene: TRBJ1-2
CDR3 DNA: TGTGCCAGCAGTGGGGGACAGGGGTCGGCTAACTATGGCTACACCTTC
CDR3 protein: CASSGGQGSANYGYTF

clone size: -
V gene: TRBV4-1
D gene: -
J gene: TRBJ2-1
CDR3 DNA: TGCGCCAGCAGCCTACTCCGGACAGAACTAGTGGCCAATGAGCAGTTCTTC
CDR3 protein: CASSLLRTELVANEQFF

clone size: -
V gene: TRBV3-1
D gene: -
J gene: TRBJ2-5
CDR3 DNA: TGTGCCAGCAGAGAGACCCCTGGGGAGACCCAGTACTTC
CDR3 protein: CASRETPGETQYF

clone size: -
V gene: TRBV9
D gene: -
J gene: TRBJ2-1
CDR3 DNA: TGTGCCAGCAGCGTAGGGGGCTACGAAGAGCAGTTCTTC
CDR3 protein: CASSVGGYEEQFF

clone size: -
V gene: TRBV28
D gene: -
J gene: TRBJ2-7
CDR3 DNA: TGTGCCAGCAGTATACAGGTATCCTACGAGCAGTACTTC
CDR3 protein: CASSIQVSYEQYF

clone size: few
V gene: TRBV29-1
D gene: -
J gene: TRBJ2-1
CDR3 DNA: TGCAGCGTTGTTATGGGACCCTCCTACAATGAGCAGTTCTTC
CDR3 protein: CSVVMGPSYNEQFF

clone size: few
V gene: TRBV5-6
D gene: TRBD2
J gene: TRBJ2-3
CDR3 DNA: TGTGCCAGCAGCTTGGGTCCGCGGGGGAAGGCAGATACGCAGTATTTT
CDR3 protein: CASSLGPRGKADTQYF

clone size: -
V gene: TRBV12-3/TRBV12-4
D gene: -
J gene: TRBJ1-5
CDR3 DNA: TGTGCCAGCAGTCGCACGGGACCGGCAAGCAATCAGCCCCAGCATTTT
CDR3 protein: CASSRTGPASNQPQHF

clone size: -
V gene: TRBV7-2
D gene: -
J gene: TRBJ2-3
CDR3 DNA: TGTGCCAGCAGCCAGAAGAGGGGGGTAAGCACAGATACGCAGTATTTT
CDR3 protein: CASSQKRGVSTDTQYF

clone size: few
V gene: TRBV25-1
D gene: TRBD1
J gene: TRBJ2-7
CDR3 DNA: TGTGCCAGCAGTAGACTTTTAGCCGGGACAGGGCCCTACGAGCAGTACTTC
CDR3 protein: CASSRLLAGTGPYEQYF

clone size: -
V gene: TRBV3-1
D gene: -
J gene: TRBJ2-1
CDR3 DNA: TGTGCCAGCAGCCTCGACTCGGATGAGCAGTTCTTC
CDR3 protein: CASSLDSDEQFF

clone size: few
V gene: TRBV6-5
D gene: -
J gene: TRBJ1-1
CDR3 DNA: TGTGCCAGCAGTTATTCAGGGGAGAACACTGAAGCTTTCTTT
CDR3 protein: CASSYSGENTEAFF

clone size: many
V gene: TRBV2
D gene: TRBD2
J gene: TRBJ2-1
CDR3 DNA: TGTGCCAGCAGTTTTAGCGGGGTCTACAATGAGCAGTTCTTC
CDR3 protein: CASSFSGVYNEQFF

clone size: few
V gene: TRBV12-3/TRBV12-4
D gene: TRBD2
J gene: TRBJ2-7
CDR3 DNA: TGTGCCAGCAGCCACCCCCTAGCGGGGGGGTTCTACGAGCAGTACTTC
CDR3 protein: CASSHPLAGGFYEQYF

clone size: few
V gene: TRBV9
D gene: TRBD1
J gene: TRBJ1-6
CDR3 DNA: TGTGCCAGCAGCGCTACGGACAGGGGAATAATCCCAAATTCACCCCTCCACTTT
CDR3 protein: CASSATDRGIIPNSPLHF

clone size: many
V gene: TRBV4-1
D gene: TRBD1
J gene: TRBJ2-5
CDR3 DNA: TGCGCCAGCAGCCAAGAGGACAGGTCTGGGGAGACCCAGTACTTC
CDR3 protein: CASSQEDRSGETQYF

clone size: -
V gene: TRBV7-2
D gene: -
J gene: TRBJ1-2
CDR3 DNA: TGTGCCGGCAGCCCAGATGGGGGGCGATTTGCTAACTATGGCTACACCTTC
CDR3 protein: CAGSPDGGRFANYGYTF

clone size: -
V gene: TRBV7-9
D gene: -
J gene: TRBJ2-1
CDR3 DNA: TGTGCCAGCAGCTCCTCCGGCAGGGGGGATCCCTCCTACAATGAGCAGTTCTTC
CDR3 protein: CASSSSGRGDPSYNEQFF

clone size: -
V gene: TRBV4-1
D gene: TRBD2
J gene: TRBJ2-3
CDR3 DNA: TGCGCCAGCAGCCAAGCTGTAGCGGGGGCCACAGATACGCAGTATTTT
CDR3 protein: CASSQAVAGATDTQYF

clone size: few
V gene: TRBV6-1
D gene: TRBD1
J gene: TRBJ1-4
CDR3 DNA: TGTGCCAGCAGAGTCCAACCGAGAGGGACAGGAGTAACTAATGAAAAACTGTTTTTT
CDR3 protein: CASRVQPRGTGVTNEKLFF

clone size: few
V gene: TRBV6-5
D gene: -
J gene: TRBJ2-5
CDR3 DNA: TGTGCCAGCAGGGCGACTAGTGGAGAGACCCAGTACTTC
CDR3 protein: CASRATSGETQYF

clone size: -
V gene: TRBV12-5
D gene: TRBD1
J gene: TRBJ1-1
CDR3 DNA: TGTGCTAGTGGTCCCCAACCCAGGGGGCGCGGTGAAGCTTTCTTT
CDR3 protein: CASGPQPRGRGEAFF

clone size: few
V gene: TRBV11-2
D gene: -
J gene: TRBJ2-7
CDR3 DNA: TGTGCCAGCAGCTTAGTGGTTGAGCAGTACTTC
CDR3 protein: CASSLVVEQYF

clone size: few
V gene: TRBV5-5
D gene: -
J gene: TRBJ2-7
CDR3 DNA: TGTGCCAGCAGCCCGTTCGAGTCACTCTACGAGCAGTACTTC
CDR3 protein: CASSPFESLYEQYF

clone size: few
V gene: TRBV5-1
D gene: TRBD1
J gene: TRBJ2-7
CDR3 DNA: TGCGCCAGCAGCCTATTGACAGGGTCGGGGTACGAGCAGTACTTC
CDR3 protein: CASSLLTGSGYEQYF

clone size: -
V gene: TRBV4-1
D gene: -
J gene: TRBJ2-4
CDR3 DNA: TGCGCCAGCAGCCAAGAAGGCAGGACACAAAACATTCAGTACTTC
CDR3 protein: CASSQEGRTQNIQYF

clone size: few
V gene: TRBV2
D gene: TRBD2
J gene: TRBJ2-1
CDR3 DNA: TGTGCCAGCAGCCTTCTAGCGGGGGGTCGTGAGCAGTTCTTC
CDR3 protein: CASSLLAGGREQFF

clone size: many
V gene: TRBV7-2
D gene: TRBD2
J gene: TRBJ2-3
CDR3 DNA: TGTGCCAGCAGCTCCTCCTACCTAGCGGGGGGAAGCACAGATACGCAGTATTTT
CDR3 protein: CASSSSYLAGGSTDTQYF

clone size: few
V gene: TRBV2
D gene: -
J gene: TRBJ2-1
CDR3 DNA: TGTGCCAGCAACCAGGGGCTCGGCAATGAGCAGTTCTTC
CDR3 protein: CASNQGLGNEQFF

clone size: few
V gene: TRBV5-1
D gene: -
J gene: TRBJ2-5
CDR3 DNA: TGCGCCAGCAGCTACCGACAGGTCCAAGAGACCCAGTACTTC
CDR3 protein: CASSYRQVQETQYF

clone size: -
V gene: TRBV20-1
D gene: -
J gene: TRBJ1-1
CDR3 DNA: TGCAGTGCCGGCGTCCTTCAAAGGGGACGAGCTTTCTTT
CDR3 protein: CSAGVLQRGRAFF

clone size: few
V gene: TRBV6-5
D gene: TRBD2
J gene: TRBJ2-3
CDR3 DNA: TGTGCCAGCAGTTCTCCGGGACTACACAGACGAATTCCTAGCACAGATACGCAGTATTTT
CDR3 protein: CASSSPGLHRRIPSTDTQYF

clone size: few
V gene: TRBV11-2
D gene: -
J gene: TRBJ1-1
CDR3 DNA: TGTGCCAGCAGCTTTTCCGGGCAAGCTTTCTTT
CDR3 protein: CASSFSGQAFF

clone size: -
V gene: TRBV25-1
D gene: -
J gene: TRBJ1-1
CDR3 DNA: TGTGCCAGCAGTCCGTACCTGACAGCCACACGAAGGGACACTGAAGCTTTCTTT
CDR3 protein: CASSPYLTATRRDTEAFF

clone size: -
V gene: TRBV7-8
D gene: TRBD2
J gene: TRBJ2-5
CDR3 DNA: TGTGCCAGCAGCTTACCCTGGGGGGGAGGAGAGACCCAGTACTTC
CDR3 protein: CASSLPWGGGETQYF

clone size: many
V gene: TRBV4-2
D gene: TRBD2
J gene: TRBJ2-1
CDR3 DNA: TGTGCCAGCAGCCAAGAAGAGCCGGGACTAGCGGGGCCACGCTCCTACAATGAGCAGTTCTTC
CDR3 protein: CASSQEEPGLAGPRSYNEQFF

clone size: few
V gene: TRBV7-9
D gene: TRBD1
J gene: TRBJ1-4
CDR3 DNA: TGTGCCAGCAGCTTCGGGACAGGGAGTGAAAAACTGTTTTTT
CDR3 protein: CASSFGTGSEKLFF

clone size: -
V gene: TRBV23-1
D gene: -
J gene: TRBJ2-1
CDR3 DNA: TGCGCCAGCAGTCAATCGAGGGCAACAGTCTCAGTGAGTGAGCAGTTCTTC
CDR3 protein: CASSQSRATVSVSEQFF

clone size: few
V gene: TRBV7-3
D gene: -
J gene: TRBJ2-2
CDR3 DNA: TGTGCCAGCAGCCTATCTAACACCGGGGAGCTGTTTTTT
CDR3 protein: CASSLSNTGELFF

clone size: many
V gene: TRBV6-6
D gene: -
J gene: TRBJ2-7
CDR3 DNA: TGTGCCAGCACTCTCGGACGGGTGCCCTACGAGCAGTACTTC
CDR3 protein: CASTLGRVPYEQYF

clone size: few
V gene: TRBV6-5
D gene: TRBD1
J gene: TRBJ2-1
CDR3 DNA: TGTGCCAGCAGTTCAATAACAGGGGGTGAAGGTAATGAGCAGTTCTTC
CDR3 protein: CASSSITGGEGNEQFF

clone size: -
V gene: TRBV29-1
D gene: TRBD2
J gene: TRBJ2-1
CDR3 DNA: TGCAGCGCGTCGGCTAGCGGGGGGTACAATGAGCAGTTCTTC
CDR3 protein: CSASASGGYNEQFF

clone size: few
V gene: TRBV11-2
D gene: -
J gene: TRBJ2-1
CDR3 DNA: TGTGCCAGCAGCCCACAGGGAACCTCCTACAATGAGCAGTTCTTC
CDR3 protein: CASSPQGTSYNEQFF